A single sample gave rise to the 27 T cell receptor beta chains below, sequenced in a study of cytomegalovirus exposure and HLA in healthy donors. This PCR relied on a set of 60 Vbeta primers and 13 Jbeta primers. The assay was immunoSEQ multiplex PCR, and TCRdb's table has in-frame clones only and misses some. The sample includes about 120,000 clones, roughly 80% of them seen just once. Sequencing was done on a sample of PBMCs. The source of these receptors is a female donor in good health and CMV-seronegative.

This clone was seen just once. This chain joins TRBV27 and TRBJ1-2, with TRBD1 identical over 7 bases. The ends lost 5 bases at V and 4 bases at J; junction bases unmatched: 4. The CDR3 has 13 amino acids. Germline lookup yields CDR1 MNHEY and CDR2 SMNVEV (reference sequence). CDR3 amino acids: CASSIDRAYGYTF. Here the CDR3 DNA reads TGTGCCAGCAGTATCGACAGGGCCTATGGCTACACCTTC.

In its sample, this clone was seen once. The chain is built from TRBV9 and TRBJ2-3; 9 bases are a match to TRBD2. The CDR3 is 17 residues long. The germline V gene has CDR1 SGDLS and CDR2 YYNGEE. V lost 4 bases to trimming and J lost 5 bases; unmatched junction nucleotides: 14. This CDR3 reads CASSPYKGRGGVDTQYF. The CDR3 DNA follows: TGTGCCAGCAGCCCCTACAAAGGGCGGGGGGGCGTAGATACGCAGTATTTT.

This clone turned up a few times. The V and J genes are TRBV10-2 and TRBJ2-7; the D is unclear. The CDR3 runs to 11 residues. CDR1 and CDR2 (germline): WSHSY, SAAADI. V was pared by 3 bases and J by 3 bases, with 3 bases between. CDR3: CASSDSYEQYF. The CDR3 bases are TGCGCCAGCAGTGACAGCTACGAGCAGTACTTC.

There are a few counts of this clone. The rearrangement uses TRBV6-5 and TRBJ1-2; 10 positions agree with TRBD1. V was clipped by 9 bases and J by 6 bases; unmatched bases: 7. CDR3 length: 13 amino acids. Germline values: CDR1 MNHEY, CDR2 SVGAGI. The CDR3, as DNA: TGTGCCAGTCAGGACAGGGGGTGGAATGGCTACACCTTC. This codes for CASQDRGWNGYTF.

This clone has just a few counts. V usage is TRBV13 and J usage is TRBJ1-3; 8 positions match TRBD1. The trim removed 5 bases at V and 0 bases at J, leaving 3 bases unmatched. Germline V gene sequence: CDR1 PRHDT, CDR2 FYEKMQ (reference sequence). The CDR3 has 15 residues. CDR3 bases: TGTGCCAGCAGCGGACAGGGTTCCTCTGGAAACACCATATATTTT. Its protein is CASSGQGSSGNTIYF. Supplemented by reference TRBV13 and TRBJ1-3, the full variable domain reads AAGVIQSPRHLIKEKRETATLKCYPIPRHDTVYWYQQGPGQDPQFLISFYEKMQSDKGSIPDRFSAQQFSDYHSELNMSSLELGDSALYFCASSGQGSSGNTIYFGEGSWLTVV.

The V call is TRBV6-6, the J call TRBJ2-3; 8 bases match TRBD1. The CDR3 spans 15 residues. Germline V gives CDR1 MNHNY, CDR2 SVGAGI (reference sequence). V was clipped by 8 bases and J by 4 bases; unmatched bases: 11. CDR3 sequence reads: CASGGQGAFADTQYF. The CDR3 DNA reads TGTGCCAGCGGAGGGCAGGGGGCGTTTGCAGATACGCAGTATTTT.

This clone was seen a few times. This rearrangement joins TRBV25-1 to TRBJ2-1, with a weak D call TRBD2 (6 bases). This CDR3 region has 15 residues. The V gene's germline CDR1 is MGHDK and CDR2 SYGVNS. V lost 4 bases, J lost 6 bases, and 16 bases lay in between. The CDR3 coding sequence is TGTGCCAGCAGTGCCTCCGGGGGTGATAGCAATGAGCAGTTCTTC. Its translation is CASSASGGDSNEQFF.

V is TRBV5-1 and J is TRBJ1-4, with 9 bases aligning to TRBD1. J was trimmed by 5 bases and V by 3 bases; bases with no gene match: 8. The length of the CDR3 is 16 residues. Germline V gene data show CDR1 as SGHRS and CDR2 as YFSETQ. Here the CDR3 reads CASSSHTTGGNEKLFF. As DNA, the CDR3 is TGCGCCAGCAGCTCACACACGACAGGGGGGAATGAAAAACTGTTTTTT.

The genes are TRBV6-1 and TRBJ2-1, with D possibly matching TRBD2 (5 bases). CDR1 and CDR2 from the germline V gene are MNHNS and SASEGT. CDR3 size: 15 residues. With 2 bases removed from V and 3 bases from J, the gap between germline ends came to 11 bases. The CDR3 loop is CASSENGGIYNEQFF. The CDR3 DNA reads TGTGCCAGCAGTGAAAATGGAGGAATCTACAATGAGCAGTTCTTC.

The V call is TRBV25-1, the J call TRBJ1-2, with D hard to call. The germline V and J ends were trimmed by 3 bases and 5 bases, with 4 bases remaining between them. The germline V gene encodes CDR1 MGHDK and CDR2 SYGVNS. The CDR3 consists of 11 residues. The CDR3 spells CASSDQYGYTF. In DNA form, the CDR3 reads TGTGCCAGCAGTGATCAGTATGGCTACACCTTC.

J is TRBJ1-5 and V is TRBV27, with 7 bases lining up with TRBD1. This CDR3 is built from 14 residues. CDR1 is MNHEY, CDR2 SMNVEV, per germline (reference sequence). The trim removed 3 bases at V and 6 bases at J, leaving 5 bases unmatched. The CDR3 protein is CASSFRQGGQPQHF. CDR3 nucleotides: TGTGCCAGCAGTTTCCGACAGGGCGGTCAGCCCCAGCATTTT.

V and J are TRBV5-1 and TRBJ1-6, with TRBD1 identical over 10 bases. The CDR3 runs 15 residues. J lost 9 bases, V lost 4 bases, and 7 bases had no gene match. Per the germline V gene, CDR1 is SGHRS and CDR2 is YFSETQ. The CDR3, as DNA: TGCGCCAGCAGCGCTCGACAGGGGGCTGGTTCACCCCTCCACTTT. Encoded protein: CASSARQGAGSPLHF.

This chain connects TRBV6-6 to TRBJ2-1; a weak D match, TRBD2 (5 bases). In germline, CDR1 is MNHNY, CDR2 SVGAGI (reference sequence). CDR3 length: 13 residues. The V gene lost 6 bases and the J gene lost 6 bases, with 12 bases spanning the gap. CDR3 coding DNA: TGTGCCAGCAGCAGCCCCGAGGGCAATGAGCAGTTCTTC. The encoded protein is CASSSPEGNEQFF.

This clone was seen more than once but under ten times. The rearrangement links TRBV10-2 to TRBJ1-1; D unresolved. The CDR3 length is 13 residues. Germline V gives CDR1 WSHSY, CDR2 SAAADI. Between the trimmed V and J ends, which lost 2 bases and 4 bases, there was a span of 8 bases. CDR3: CASSERGSTEAFF. Here the CDR3 DNA reads TGCGCCAGCAGTGAGCGAGGGAGCACTGAAGCTTTCTTT.

The table lists this clone with a few counts. This sequence joins TRBV5-1 and TRBJ2-3; D may be TRBD1 (6 bases). Germline values: CDR1 SGHRS, CDR2 YFSETQ. This CDR3 is 15 amino acids long. Trimming stripped 0 bases from V and 4 bases from J, with 12 bases between. CDR3 in amino acids: CASSLEGVEADTQYF. For the CDR3, the DNA is TGCGCCAGCAGCTTGGAGGGGGTGGAGGCAGATACGCAGTATTTT.

This chain links TRBV7-9 with TRBJ1-4, with D uncertain. Germline V CDR1 and CDR2: SEHNR, FQNEAQ (reference sequence). Trimming shortened V by 1 base and J by 4 bases, and 16 bases separated the two germline ends. The CDR3 covers 17 residues. CDR3 in DNA: TGTGCCAGCAGCTTAGTTGGGAGTGGTAGGGATAATGAAAAACTGTTTTTT. Protein sequence: CASSLVGSGRDNEKLFF.

This chain links TRBV6-5 with TRBJ2-7; D possibly corresponds to TRBD2 (6 bases). Trimming shortened V by 1 base and J by 0 bases, and 10 bases separated the two germline ends. Germline CDR1 and CDR2: MNHEY and SVGAGI. The CDR3 runs to 15 residues. The CDR3 DNA is TGTGCCAGCAGTTACTTAGCGGCCTACTCCTACGAGCAGTACTTC. Its protein is CASSYLAAYSYEQYF.

The table lists this clone with a count of one. V and J are TRBV7-6 and TRBJ2-3, with D unclear. The CDR3 is 14 residues long. V was clipped by 2 bases and J by 1 base, with 7 bases between them. Germline CDR1 reads SGHVS; CDR2 reads FNYEAQ. CDR3 region: CASSLLSGTDTQYF. The CDR3, as DNA: TGTGCCAGCAGCTTACTTTCAGGCACAGATACGCAGTATTTT.

V usage is TRBV29-1 and J usage is TRBJ1-1, with unresolved D. CDR3 length: 14 residues. Trimming stripped 4 bases from V and 11 bases from J, with 23 bases between. In germline, CDR1 is SQVTM, CDR2 ANQGSEA. The CDR3 sequence: CSVVEFAGEISAFF. As DNA, the CDR3 is TGCAGCGTTGTTGAGTTTGCAGGCGAAATTTCCGCTTTCTTT.

V is TRBV11-2 and J is TRBJ2-3; no clear D gene. V gave up 1 base and J gave up 0 bases, with 14 bases separating them. The CDR3 has 17 amino acids. CDR1 and CDR2 from the germline V gene are SGHAT and FQNNGV. CDR3 amino acids: CASSLAHRTTSTDTQYF. In DNA, the CDR3 is TGTGCCAGCAGCTTAGCCCATCGAACCACTAGCACAGATACGCAGTATTTT. Variable domain in full (rest from reference TRBV11-2 and TRBJ2-3): EAGVAQSPRYKIIEKRQSVAFWCNPISGHATLYWYQQILGQGPKLLIQFQNNGVVDDSQLPKDRFSAERLKGVDSTLKIQPAKLEDSAVYLCASSLAHRTTSTDTQYFGPGTRLTVL.

There are a few counts of this clone. This sequence joins TRBV2 and TRBJ1-1, with 8 positions matching TRBD1. The germline gives CDR1 SNHLY, CDR2 FYNNEI. The trim removed 0 bases at V and 4 bases at J, leaving 4 bases unmatched. This CDR3 region has 15 residues. Here the CDR3 reads CASSEARTGSTEAFF. The DNA for the CDR3 is TGTGCCAGCAGTGAAGCTAGGACAGGGAGCACTGAAGCTTTCTTT.

This clone was detected once. The gene calls are TRBV11-2 and TRBJ1-2, with D unclear. Germline loops: CDR1 SGHAT, CDR2 FQNNGV. This CDR3 is built from 14 residues. The germline V and J ends were trimmed by 4 bases and 4 bases, with 13 bases remaining between them. In DNA form, the CDR3 reads TGTGCCAGCAGCTCCACAGACGGAACCTATGGCTACACCTTC. Its protein product is CASSSTDGTYGYTF.

V is TRBV4-2 and J is TRBJ2-5; TRBD1 is a possible D gene (6 bases). With the DNA end fitting TRBJ2-7 better, the J assignment may be wrong. Germline V gives CDR1 LGHNA, CDR2 YNFKEQ. The CDR3 runs 15 residues. CDR3: CASSFRGSRAYEQYF. The CDR3 region has the DNA TGTGCCAGCAGCTTTAGGGGGTCCAGGGCCTACGAGCAGTACTTC.

The rearrangement links TRBV7-2 to TRBJ2-5, with 14 bases matching TRBD2. With V trimmed by 5 bases and J by 5 bases, 7 bases remained unmatched. Looked up from germline, CDR1 is SGHTA and CDR2 is FQGNSA. The CDR3 extends over 16 amino acids. Here the CDR3 DNA reads TGTGCCAGCAGCCAAAGGGGACTAGCGGGGGCCGAGACCCAGTACTTC. Translation: CASSQRGLAGAETQYF.

The CDR3 nucleotides read TGTGCCAGCTCACCACCCATCCAGGGCAATAATGAAGCTTTCTTT. It yields the protein CASSPPIQGNNEAFF. This chain joins TRBV18 and TRBJ1-1, with a possible D match to TRBD1 (5 bases). V was pared by 0 bases and J by 7 bases, with 15 bases between. Looked up from germline, CDR1 is KGHSH and CDR2 is LQKENI. The CDR3 totals 15 residues.

The chain uses TRBV5-4 and TRBJ1-6; TRBD1 aligns across 7 bases. From germline, CDR1 is SGHNT and CDR2 YYREEE (reference sequence). J lost 7 bases, V lost 3 bases, and 10 bases had no gene match. The CDR3 is 16 residues long. CDR3 loop: CASSSITGVKNSPLHF. CDR3 DNA: TGTGCCAGCAGCTCGATAACAGGGGTCAAGAATTCACCCCTCCACTTT.

This clone appeared a few times. V and J are TRBV4-3 and TRBJ2-3; no clear D gene. The CDR3 length is 16 residues. Germline CDR1 is LGHNA and CDR2 is YSLEER. V lost 1 base to trimming and J lost 4 bases, with 15 bases between them. DNA for the CDR3: TGCGCCAGCAGCCAAGTTGGTTCGTTGGGCGCAGATACGCAGTATTTT. This translates into CASSQVGSLGADTQYF.